One and the same sample provided the 20 T cell receptor beta chains below, sequenced in a study of cytomegalovirus exposure and HLA in healthy donors. This PCR relied on a set of 60 Vbeta primers and 13 Jbeta primers. Measured with immunoSEQ multiplex PCR; TCRdb has only the in-frame clones, and not every one. The sample records 150,000 or so clones, just under 75% being singletons. The sample was PBMCs. These receptors were collected from a woman younger than 30 in good health and CMV-seronegative.

The chain is built from TRBV18 and TRBJ1-2; TRBD1 aligns across 7 bases. CDR3 size: 15 residues. Germline V gene sequence: CDR1 KGHSH, CDR2 LQKENI. With V trimmed by 4 bases and J by 3 bases, 8 bases remained unmatched. CDR3 sequence (DNA): TGTGCCAGCTCACAGGGGGCCGGGGACTACTATGGCTACACCTTC. It is translated as CASSQGAGDYYGYTF.

This sequence joins TRBV29-1 and TRBJ2-3; 7 bases are a match to TRBD2. This CDR3 region has 14 residues. Germline trimming cut 6 bases from V and 5 bases from J; bases unmatched to any gene: 11. CDR1 is SQVTM and CDR2 is ANQGSEA in the germline V gene. The CDR3 region has the DNA TGCAGCGTCTCTCGGGGGGAGGTTCAAGATACGCAGTATTTT. Translated, it gives CSVSRGEVQDTQYF.

V and J are TRBV7-9 and TRBJ1-2; 8 bases map to TRBD1. Germline V gene data show CDR1 as SEHNR and CDR2 as FQNEAQ (reference sequence). V shed 3 bases, J shed 3 bases, and the junction held 6 bases outside the gene matches. CDR3 length: 15 amino acids. DNA of the CDR3: TGTGCCAGCAGCTTTCCGGGACAGGACCACTATGGCTACACCTTC. It is translated as CASSFPGQDHYGYTF.

The chain links TRBV11-2 to TRBJ1-2; D uncertain. CDR1 and CDR2 (germline): SGHAT, FQNNGV. The CDR3 loop spans 14 amino acids. V gave up 5 bases and J gave up 6 bases, with 16 bases separating them. CDR3 protein: CASSQRREADGYTF. CDR3 bases: TGTGCCAGCAGCCAGAGAAGGGAGGCGGATGGCTACACCTTC. Combining the CDR3 with reference TRBV11-2 and TRBJ1-2 gives the whole variable domain EAGVAQSPRYKIIEKRQSVAFWCNPISGHATLYWYQQILGQGPKLLIQFQNNGVVDDSQLPKDRFSAERLKGVDSTLKIQPAKLEDSAVYLCASSQRREADGYTFGSGTRLTVV.

This clone was picked up one time. The V call is TRBV7-8, the J call TRBJ1-3, with D hard to call. V lost 4 bases and J 0 bases, leaving 7 bases between the germline ends. This CDR3 is built from 14 residues. In germline, CDR1 is SGHVS, CDR2 FQNEAQ. The CDR3 coding sequence is TGTGCCAGCAGCTCTAGGAGCTCTGGAAACACCATATATTTT. As protein: CASSSRSSGNTIYF.

The V and J genes are TRBV5-1 and TRBJ1-2; D might be TRBD1 (6 bases). Germline V CDR1 and CDR2: SGHRS, YFSETQ. Trimming shortened V by 3 bases and J by 4 bases, and 13 bases separated the two germline ends. The CDR3 is 14 amino acids. CDR3 region: CASSSEQGIYGYTF. The CDR3 region has the DNA TGCGCCAGCAGCTCAGAACAGGGAATCTATGGCTACACCTTC.

V and J are TRBV10-1 and TRBJ1-6; 7 bases map to TRBD1. V lost 5 bases, J lost 11 bases, and 3 bases stayed unmatched. This CDR3 has 12 residues. Germline-derived CDR1 and CDR2 are WNHNN and SYGVQD (reference sequence). The CDR3 coding sequence is TGCGCCAGCAGTTCAGACAGGGCACCCCTCCACTTT. It translates to CASSSDRAPLHF.

V usage is TRBV29-1 and J usage is TRBJ1-1, with D maybe TRBD1 (5 bases). The CDR3 has 12 amino acids. V gave up 3 bases and J gave up 3 bases, with 8 bases separating them. Germline V gene lookup returns CDR1 SQVTM and CDR2 ANQGSEA. The CDR3 loop is CSVEGRDTEAFF. The CDR3 region has the DNA TGCAGCGTTGAGGGCAGGGACACTGAAGCTTTCTTT.

The chain joins TRBV5-1 to TRBJ2-7; 13 nucleotides agree with TRBD2. Germline V lookup: CDR1 SGHRS, CDR2 YFSETQ. Trimming cost V 1 base and J 5 bases; bases outside gene matches: 3. CDR3 size: 15 residues. DNA for the CDR3: TGCGCCAGCAGCTTGTTAGGACTAGCGGGAGACGAGCAGTACGTC. Amino acids: CASSLLGLAGDEQYV.

The chain employs TRBV4-1 and TRBJ1-3; no definite D call. V was pared by 0 bases and J by 1 base, with 16 bases between. Germline V gene data show CDR1 as MGHRA and CDR2 as YSYEKL. There are 18 residues in the CDR3. CDR3 region: CASSQEGSSWRSGNTIYF. DNA for the CDR3: TGCGCCAGCAGCCAAGAAGGTTCGTCCTGGAGATCTGGAAACACCATATATTTT.

CDR3 residues: CASSAPGVFVEQYF. The CDR3 DNA is TGTGCCAGCAGCGCGCCCGGGGTCTTTGTCGAGCAGTACTTC. The rearrangement links TRBV7-9 to TRBJ2-7; D perhaps matches TRBD2 (5 bases). This CDR3 spans 14 amino acids. V shed 5 bases and J shed 6 bases, with 17 bases lying between them. Looked up from germline, CDR1 is SEHNR and CDR2 is FQNEAQ (reference sequence).

The V and J genes are TRBV6-5 and TRBJ2-2; 8 bases agree with TRBD2. This CDR3 has 15 residues. Germline CDR1 is MNHEY and CDR2 is SVGAGI. The trim removed 7 bases at V and 3 bases at J, leaving 7 bases unmatched. The CDR3 coding sequence is TGTGCCAGCAAGTCCCAGCGGGAGTACACCGGGGAGCTGTTTTTT. It translates to CASKSQREYTGELFF.

The rearrangement uses TRBV29-1 and TRBJ2-6; TRBD1 aligns across 8 bases. The V gene's germline CDR1 is SQVTM and CDR2 ANQGSEA. The J segment lost 4 bases and the V segment lost 4 bases, leaving 12 bases of the junction unmatched. The CDR3 has 17 residues. The CDR3 nucleotides are TGCAGCGTTGTTGGGAGACAGGGGAATACGGGGGCCAACGTCCTGACTTTC. It is translated as CSVVGRQGNTGANVLTF. The whole variable domain, remainder taken from reference TRBV29-1 and TRBJ2-6, is SAVISQKPSRDICQRGTSLTIQCQVDSQVTMMFWYRQQPGQSLTLIATANQGSEATYESGFVIDKFPISRPNLTFSTLTVSNMSPEDSSIYLCSVVGRQGNTGANVLTFGAGSRLTVL.

CDR3 nucleotides: TGTGCCAGCAGCTTAGTGCAGGCCGGGGTAGAGCAGTACGTC. Encoded protein: CASSLVQAGVEQYV. This rearrangement joins TRBV11-2 to TRBJ2-7; the D gene is possibly TRBD2 (5 bases). CDR1 is SGHAT and CDR2 is FQNNGV in the germline V gene. The CDR3 extends over 14 amino acids. Trimming cost V 1 base and J 7 bases, with 14 bases left between them.

The chain is built from TRBV5-1 and TRBJ1-1, with D possibly matching TRBD1 (5 bases). The CDR3 sequence is 15 residues long. The germline CDR1 and CDR2 sequences are SGHRS and YFSETQ. V lost 4 bases to trimming and J lost 1 base, with 14 bases between them. In nucleotides, the CDR3 is TGCGCCAGCAGCCCGGGACTGGGGAGGAACACTGAAGCTTTCTTT. Translated, it gives CASSPGLGRNTEAFF.

The CDR3 region is CASSFPPSASLRDEQFF. In nucleotides, the CDR3 is TGTGCCAGCAGCTTCCCCCCCAGCGCCTCTCTACGGGATGAGCAGTTCTTC. The chain has TRBV5-4 and TRBJ2-1; the D is unclear. The V and J ends lost 2 bases and 8 bases respectively, with 23 bases between them. CDR1 is SGHNT, CDR2 YYREEE, per germline (reference sequence). This CDR3 contains 17 residues. The entire variable domain, with the rest obtained from reference TRBV5-4 and TRBJ2-1, is as follows: ETGVTQSPTHLIKTRGQQVTLRCSSQSGHNTVSWYQQALGQGPQFIFQYYREEENGRGNFPPRFSGLQFPNYSSELNVNALELDDSALYLCASSFPPSASLRDEQFFGPGTRLTVL.

Only one count was recorded for this clone. The chain couples TRBV7-2 to TRBJ1-4; 7 positions match TRBD1. J gave up 8 bases and V 5 bases, and 11 bases lay outside the gene matches. This CDR3 spans 15 amino acids. Germline assignment: CDR1 SGHTA and CDR2 FQGNSA. The CDR3 bases are TGTGCCAGCAGCCTCACGGGACAGAAAAGCGAAAAACTGTTTTTT. Translated, it gives CASSLTGQKSEKLFF.

J is TRBJ2-7 and V is TRBV7-9; D is uncertain. Germline V gives CDR1 SEHNR, CDR2 FQNEAQ (reference sequence). The CDR3 is 12 residues long. Trimming cost V 5 bases and J 3 bases, with 8 bases left between them. The CDR3 protein is CASSPNSYEQYF. CDR3 DNA: TGTGCCAGCAGCCCTAACAGCTACGAGCAGTACTTC. Full variable domain (remainder filled in from reference TRBV7-9 and TRBJ2-7): DTGVSQNPRHKITKRGQNVTFRCDPISEHNRLYWYRQTLGQGPEFLTYFQNEAQLEKSRLLSDRFSAERPKGSFSTLEIQRTEQGDSAMYLCASSPNSYEQYFGPGTRLTVT.

A single count supports this clone. The V and J genes are TRBV28 and TRBJ2-7, with D perhaps TRBD1 (5 bases). Trimming took off 6 bases at V and 4 bases at J, with 13 bases between the two ends. Germline lookup yields CDR1 MDHEN and CDR2 SYDVKM. The CDR3 runs 13 residues. The CDR3 loop reads CASRPQGGYEQYF. Written as DNA, the CDR3 is TGTGCCAGCAGACCCCAGGGTGGTTACGAGCAGTACTTC. Complete variable domain (other parts from reference TRBV28 and TRBJ2-7): DVKVTQSSRYLVKRTGEKVFLECVQDMDHENMFWYRQDPGLGLRLIYFSYDVKMKEKGDIPEGYSVSREKKERFSLILESASTNQTSMYLCASRPQGGYEQYFGPGTRLTVT.

The chain joins TRBV11-2 to TRBJ2-1; D perhaps matches TRBD2 (6 bases). Trimming took off 0 bases at V and 4 bases at J, with 13 bases between the two ends. The germline V gene encodes CDR1 SGHAT and CDR2 FQNNGV. This CDR3 region has 16 residues. This CDR3 reads CASSLESLAPYNEQFF. In nucleotides, the CDR3 is TGTGCCAGCAGCTTAGAAAGTCTAGCGCCTTACAATGAGCAGTTCTTC.